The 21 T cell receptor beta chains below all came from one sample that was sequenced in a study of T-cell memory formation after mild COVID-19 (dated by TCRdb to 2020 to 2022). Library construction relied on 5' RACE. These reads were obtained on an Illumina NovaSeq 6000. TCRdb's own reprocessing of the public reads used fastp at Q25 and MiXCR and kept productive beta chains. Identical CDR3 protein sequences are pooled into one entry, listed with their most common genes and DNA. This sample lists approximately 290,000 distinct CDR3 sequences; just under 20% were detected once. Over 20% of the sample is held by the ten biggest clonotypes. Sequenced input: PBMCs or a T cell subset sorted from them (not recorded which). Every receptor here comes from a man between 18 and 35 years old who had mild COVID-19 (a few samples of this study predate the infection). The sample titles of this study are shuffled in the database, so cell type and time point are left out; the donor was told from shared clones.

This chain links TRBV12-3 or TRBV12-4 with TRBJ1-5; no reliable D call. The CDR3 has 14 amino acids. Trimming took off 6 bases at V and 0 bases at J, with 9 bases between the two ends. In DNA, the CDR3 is TGTGCCAGCAGCATGGACGGTAGCAATCAGCCCCAGCATTTT. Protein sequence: CASSMDGSNQPQHF.

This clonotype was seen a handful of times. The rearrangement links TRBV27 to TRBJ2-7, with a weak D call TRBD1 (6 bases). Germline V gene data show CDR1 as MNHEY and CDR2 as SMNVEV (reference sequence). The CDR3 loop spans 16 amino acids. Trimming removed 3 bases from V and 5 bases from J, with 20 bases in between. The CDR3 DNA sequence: TGTGCCAGCAGTTTCCTCCACCGGCAGGGGCGAAACGAGCAGTACTTC. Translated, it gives CASSFLHRQGRNEQYF.

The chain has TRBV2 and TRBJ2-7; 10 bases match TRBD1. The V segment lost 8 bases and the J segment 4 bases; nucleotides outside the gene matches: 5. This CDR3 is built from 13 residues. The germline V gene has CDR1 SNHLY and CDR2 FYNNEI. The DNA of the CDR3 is TGTGCCAGCGGGGGACAGGGGTGGTACGAGCAGTACTTC. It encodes CASGGQGWYEQYF.

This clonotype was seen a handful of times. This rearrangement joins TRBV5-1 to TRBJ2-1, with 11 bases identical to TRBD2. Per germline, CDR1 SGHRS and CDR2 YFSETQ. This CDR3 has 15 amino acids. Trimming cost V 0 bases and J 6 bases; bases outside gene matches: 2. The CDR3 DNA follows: TGCGCCAGCAGCTTGGGGACTAGCGGGCTCAATGAGCAGTTCTTC. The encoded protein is CASSLGTSGLNEQFF.

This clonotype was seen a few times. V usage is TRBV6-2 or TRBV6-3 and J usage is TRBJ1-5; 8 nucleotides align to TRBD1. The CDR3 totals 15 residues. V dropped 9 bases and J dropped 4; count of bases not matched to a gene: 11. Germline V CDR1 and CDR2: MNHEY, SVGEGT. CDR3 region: CASLGQGRGNQPQHF. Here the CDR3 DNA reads TGTGCCAGTCTCGGACAGGGCCGAGGTAATCAGCCCCAGCATTTT.

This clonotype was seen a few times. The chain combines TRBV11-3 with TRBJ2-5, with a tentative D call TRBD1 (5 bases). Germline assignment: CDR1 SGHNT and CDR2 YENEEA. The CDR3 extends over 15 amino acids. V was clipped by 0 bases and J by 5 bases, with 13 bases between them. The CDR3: CASSLDAGQQETQYF. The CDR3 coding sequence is TGTGCCAGCAGCTTAGACGCAGGGCAGCAGGAGACCCAGTACTTC.

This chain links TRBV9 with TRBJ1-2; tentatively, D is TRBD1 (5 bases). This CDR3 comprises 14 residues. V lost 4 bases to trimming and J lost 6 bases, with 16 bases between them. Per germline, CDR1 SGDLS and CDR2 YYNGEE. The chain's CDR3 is CASSPWDLGDGYTF. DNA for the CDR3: TGTGCCAGCAGCCCGTGGGACCTCGGGGATGGCTACACCTTC.

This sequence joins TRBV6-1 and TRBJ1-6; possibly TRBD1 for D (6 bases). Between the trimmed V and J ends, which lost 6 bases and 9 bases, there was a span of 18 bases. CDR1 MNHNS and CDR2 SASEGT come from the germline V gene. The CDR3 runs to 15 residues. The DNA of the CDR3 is TGTGCCAGCAGCCCCCGGGGGCAGGGTCCTTCACCCCTCCACTTT. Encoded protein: CASSPRGQGPSPLHF.

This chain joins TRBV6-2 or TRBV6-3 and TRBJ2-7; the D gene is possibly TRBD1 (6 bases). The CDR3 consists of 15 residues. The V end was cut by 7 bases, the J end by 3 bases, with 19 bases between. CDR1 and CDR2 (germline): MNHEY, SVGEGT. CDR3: CASIGLRKGGYEQYV. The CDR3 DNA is TGTGCCAGCATAGGTCTGCGGAAAGGGGGCTACGAGCAGTACGTC.

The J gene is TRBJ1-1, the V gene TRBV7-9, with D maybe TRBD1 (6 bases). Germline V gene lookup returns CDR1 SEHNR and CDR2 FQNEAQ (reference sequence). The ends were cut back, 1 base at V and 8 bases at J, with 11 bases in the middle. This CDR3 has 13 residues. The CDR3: CASSLVRTAEAFF. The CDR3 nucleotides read TGTGCCAGCAGCTTAGTTAGGACAGCCGAAGCTTTCTTT.

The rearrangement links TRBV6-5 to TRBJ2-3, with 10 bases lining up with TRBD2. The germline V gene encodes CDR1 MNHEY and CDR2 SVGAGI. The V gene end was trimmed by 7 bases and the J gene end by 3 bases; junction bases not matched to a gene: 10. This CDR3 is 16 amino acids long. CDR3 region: CASTPQRGGRTDTQYF. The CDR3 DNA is TGTGCCAGCACCCCCCAGCGGGGGGGCCGGACAGATACGCAGTATTTT.

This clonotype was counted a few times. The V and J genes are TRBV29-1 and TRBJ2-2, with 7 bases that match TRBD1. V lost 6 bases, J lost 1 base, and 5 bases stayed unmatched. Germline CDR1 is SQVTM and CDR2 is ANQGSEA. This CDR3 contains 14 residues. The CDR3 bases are TGCAGCGTCAGAAGACAGGGGAACACCGGGGAGCTGTTTTTT. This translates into CSVRRQGNTGELFF.

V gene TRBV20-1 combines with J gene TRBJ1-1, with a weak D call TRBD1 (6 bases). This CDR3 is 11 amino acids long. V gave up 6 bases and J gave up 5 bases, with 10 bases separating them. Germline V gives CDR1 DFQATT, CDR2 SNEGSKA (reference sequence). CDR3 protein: CSAPRGTEAFF. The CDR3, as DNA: TGCAGTGCCCCCAGGGGTACTGAAGCTTTCTTT.

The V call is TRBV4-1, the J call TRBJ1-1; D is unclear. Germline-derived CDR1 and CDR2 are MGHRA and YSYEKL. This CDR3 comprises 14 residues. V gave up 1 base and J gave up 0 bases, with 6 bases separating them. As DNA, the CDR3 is TGCGCCAGCAGCCAAGTTGCCCTGAACACTGAAGCTTTCTTT. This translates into CASSQVALNTEAFF.

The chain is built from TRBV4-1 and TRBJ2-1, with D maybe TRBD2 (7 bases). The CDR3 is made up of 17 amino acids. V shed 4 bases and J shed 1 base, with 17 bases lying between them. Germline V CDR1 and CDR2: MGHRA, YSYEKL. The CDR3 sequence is CASSRGGGEGSYNEQFF. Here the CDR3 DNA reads TGCGCCAGCAGCCGAGGGGGGGGCGAAGGGTCCTACAATGAGCAGTTCTTC.

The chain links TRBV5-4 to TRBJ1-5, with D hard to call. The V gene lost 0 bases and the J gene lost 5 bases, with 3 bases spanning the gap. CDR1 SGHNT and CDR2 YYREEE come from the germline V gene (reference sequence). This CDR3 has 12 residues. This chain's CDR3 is CASSLDHQPQHF. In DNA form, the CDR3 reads TGTGCCAGCAGCTTGGACCATCAGCCCCAGCATTTT.

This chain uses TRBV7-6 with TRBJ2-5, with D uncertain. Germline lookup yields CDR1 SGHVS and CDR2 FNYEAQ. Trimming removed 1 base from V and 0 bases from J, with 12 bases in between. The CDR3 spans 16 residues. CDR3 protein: CASSLGRWPDQETQYF. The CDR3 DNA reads TGTGCCAGCAGCTTAGGCAGGTGGCCTGACCAAGAGACCCAGTACTTC.

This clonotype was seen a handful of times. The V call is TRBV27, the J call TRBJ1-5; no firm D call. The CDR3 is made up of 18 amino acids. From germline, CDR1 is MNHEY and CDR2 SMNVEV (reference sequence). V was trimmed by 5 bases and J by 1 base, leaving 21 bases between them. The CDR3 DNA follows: TGTGCCAGCAGTCCGGACGAAACCCGGGCGCGGAGCAATCAGCCCCAGCATTTT. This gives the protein CASSPDETRARSNQPQHF.

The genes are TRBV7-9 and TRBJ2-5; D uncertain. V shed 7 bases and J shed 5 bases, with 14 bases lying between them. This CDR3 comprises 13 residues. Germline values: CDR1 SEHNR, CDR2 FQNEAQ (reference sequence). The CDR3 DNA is TGTGCCAGCATTCTCGGCCCCCGGGAGACCCAGTACTTC. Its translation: CASILGPRETQYF. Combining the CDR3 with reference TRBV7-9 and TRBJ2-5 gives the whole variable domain DTGVSQNPRHKITKRGQNVTFRCDPISEHNRLYWYRQTLGQGPEFLTYFQNEAQLEKSRLLSDRFSAERPKGSFSTLEIQRTEQGDSAMYLCASILGPRETQYFGPGTRLLVL.

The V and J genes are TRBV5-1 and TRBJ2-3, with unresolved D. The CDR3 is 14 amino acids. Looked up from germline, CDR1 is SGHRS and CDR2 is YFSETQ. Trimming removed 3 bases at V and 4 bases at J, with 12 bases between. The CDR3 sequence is CASSWVGTSDTQYF. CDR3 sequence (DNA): TGCGCCAGCAGCTGGGTGGGTACGTCAGATACGCAGTATTTT.

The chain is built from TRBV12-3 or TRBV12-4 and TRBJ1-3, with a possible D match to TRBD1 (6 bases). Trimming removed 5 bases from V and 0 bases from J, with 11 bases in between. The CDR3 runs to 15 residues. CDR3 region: CASSAQGVSGNTIYF. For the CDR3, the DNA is TGTGCCAGCAGTGCACAGGGAGTCTCTGGAAACACCATATATTTT.